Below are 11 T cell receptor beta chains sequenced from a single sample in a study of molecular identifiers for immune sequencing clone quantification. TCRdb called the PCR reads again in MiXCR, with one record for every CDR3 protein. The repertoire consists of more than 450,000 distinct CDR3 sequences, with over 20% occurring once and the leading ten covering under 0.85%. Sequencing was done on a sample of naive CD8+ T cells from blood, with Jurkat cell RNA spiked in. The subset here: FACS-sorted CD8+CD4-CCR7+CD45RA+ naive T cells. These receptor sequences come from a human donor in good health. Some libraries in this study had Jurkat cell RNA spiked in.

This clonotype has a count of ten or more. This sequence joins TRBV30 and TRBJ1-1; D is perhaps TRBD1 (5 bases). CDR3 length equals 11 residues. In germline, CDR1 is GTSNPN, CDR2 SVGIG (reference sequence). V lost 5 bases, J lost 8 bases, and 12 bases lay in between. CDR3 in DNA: TGTGCCTGGGCTGAGGCAGGGGAAGCTTTCTTT. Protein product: CAWAEAGEAFF.

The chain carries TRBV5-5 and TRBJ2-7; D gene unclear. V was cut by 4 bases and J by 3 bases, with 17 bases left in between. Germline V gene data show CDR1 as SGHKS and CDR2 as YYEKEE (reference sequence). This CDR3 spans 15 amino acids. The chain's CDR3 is CASSPTIDEVYEQYF. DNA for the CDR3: TGTGCCAGCAGCCCCACCATAGACGAGGTCTACGAGCAGTACTTC.

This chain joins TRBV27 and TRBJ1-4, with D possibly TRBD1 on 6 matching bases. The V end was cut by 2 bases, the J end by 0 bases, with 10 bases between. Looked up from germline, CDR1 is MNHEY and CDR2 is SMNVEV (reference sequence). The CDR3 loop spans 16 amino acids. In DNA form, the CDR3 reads TGTGCCAGCAGTTTACGGGGGGCGGCAACTAATGAAAAACTGTTTTTT. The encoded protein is CASSLRGAATNEKLFF.

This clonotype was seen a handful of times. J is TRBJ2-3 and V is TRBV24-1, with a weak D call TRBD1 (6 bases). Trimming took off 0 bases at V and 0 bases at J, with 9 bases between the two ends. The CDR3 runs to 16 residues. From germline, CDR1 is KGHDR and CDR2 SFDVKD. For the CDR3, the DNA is TGTGCCACCAGTGATTTGCCCGGACAGAGCACAGATACGCAGTATTTT. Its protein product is CATSDLPGQSTDTQYF.

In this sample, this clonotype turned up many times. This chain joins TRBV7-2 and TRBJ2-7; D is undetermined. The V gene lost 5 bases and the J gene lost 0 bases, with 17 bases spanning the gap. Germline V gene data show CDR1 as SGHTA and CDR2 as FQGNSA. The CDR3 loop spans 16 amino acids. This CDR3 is CASSPWQELFSYEQYF. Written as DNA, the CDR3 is TGTGCCAGCAGCCCTTGGCAGGAACTTTTCTCCTACGAGCAGTACTTC.

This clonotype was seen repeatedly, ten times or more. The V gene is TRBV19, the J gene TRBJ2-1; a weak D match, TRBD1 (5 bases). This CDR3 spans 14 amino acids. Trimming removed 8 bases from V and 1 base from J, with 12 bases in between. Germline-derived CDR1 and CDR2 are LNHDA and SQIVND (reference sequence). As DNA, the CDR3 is TGTGCCAGTCGCGACAGCCCTTCCTACAATGAGCAGTTCTTC. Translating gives CASRDSPSYNEQFF. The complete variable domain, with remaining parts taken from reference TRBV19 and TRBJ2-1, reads DGGITQSPKYLFRKEGQNVTLSCEQNLNHDAMYWYRQDPGQGLRLIYYSQIVNDFQKGDIAEGYSVSREKKESFPLTVTSAQKNPTAFYLCASRDSPSYNEQFFGPGTRLTVL.

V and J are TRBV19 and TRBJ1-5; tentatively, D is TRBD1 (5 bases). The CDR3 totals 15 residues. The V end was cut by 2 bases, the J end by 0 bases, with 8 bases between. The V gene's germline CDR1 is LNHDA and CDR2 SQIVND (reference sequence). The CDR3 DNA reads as TGTGCCAGTAGTATACGGGGCGTTAGCAATCAGCCCCAGCATTTT. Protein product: CASSIRGVSNQPQHF.

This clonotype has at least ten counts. The CDR3 region is CSVENTQGVNNEQFF. CDR3 sequence (DNA): TGCAGCGTTGAGAATACACAGGGGGTCAACAATGAGCAGTTCTTC. The V call is TRBV29-1, the J call TRBJ2-1, with 8 bases fitting TRBD1. V dropped 3 bases and J dropped 5; count of bases not matched to a gene: 9. Germline CDR1 reads SQVTM; CDR2 reads ANQGSEA. This CDR3 comprises 15 residues.

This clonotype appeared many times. The CDR3 loop reads CSAKTSAPSGLTDTQYF. DNA for the CDR3: TGCAGTGCCAAGACTAGCGCGCCCTCCGGACTCACAGATACGCAGTATTTT. The chain has TRBV20-1 and TRBJ2-3; 8 bases map to TRBD2. V gave up 6 bases and J gave up 2 bases; unmatched junction bases: 16. The CDR3 loop spans 17 amino acids. Germline CDR1 DFQATT, CDR2 SNEGSKA (reference sequence).

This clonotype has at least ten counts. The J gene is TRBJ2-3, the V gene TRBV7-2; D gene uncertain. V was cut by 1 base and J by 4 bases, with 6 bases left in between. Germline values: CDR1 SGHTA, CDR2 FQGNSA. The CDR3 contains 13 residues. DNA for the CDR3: TGTGCCAGCAGCTTAGACACGTCAGATACGCAGTATTTT. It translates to CASSLDTSDTQYF.

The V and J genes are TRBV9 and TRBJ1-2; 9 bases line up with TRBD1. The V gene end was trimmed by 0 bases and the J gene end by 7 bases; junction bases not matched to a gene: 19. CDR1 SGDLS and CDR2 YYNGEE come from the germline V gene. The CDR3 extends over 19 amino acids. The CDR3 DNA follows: TGTGCCAGCAGCGTAGATCAGTCTGGGACAGGGTCCTCGAGGGGTGGCTACACCTTC. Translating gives CASSVDQSGTGSSRGGYTF.